This TCR beta chain was captured in a study of T cell responses to AZD1222 COVID-19 vaccine. The assay was immunoSEQ multiplex PCR, and TCRdb's table has in-frame clones only and misses some. Of about 100,000 clones listed, about 82% are singletons. This clone was seen a few times. Its antigen is undetermined. The study's findings and limits: Reportedly, nearly half the spike-specific TCRs target unmutated variant regions. Females made up more of the donors, who were largely white British, and clonal diversity may have come out too low. Increases in Spike-specific TCR breadth and depth were seen after two AZD1222 doses.

CDR3 length: 15 amino acids. The V gene's germline CDR1 is MNHNS and CDR2 SASEGT. V was shortened by 0 bases and J by 8 bases, with 16 bases between the two germline ends. Material: peripheral blood, obtained on day 0 of AZD1222 vaccination. The sequence came from an adult in good health. This rearrangement joins TRBV6-1 to TRBJ1-2; D remains unclear. The CDR3 here is CASSEALQTVSGYTF. CDR3 DNA: TGTGCCAGCAGTGAAGCGCTTCAAACAGTGAGCGGCTACACCTTC.